These 27 T cell receptor beta chains were sequenced from one sample in a study of T cell responses to AZD1222 COVID-19 vaccine. Clones were read by immunoSEQ multiplex PCR, and TCRdb kept only the in-frame ones, dropping some. The sample holds roughly 96,000 clones; 70% to 90% are singletons and the top ten take roughly 1.7%. The source was peripheral blood, collected on day 0 of AZD1222 vaccination. The origin of the receptors is an adult in good health.

This chain uses TRBV7-8 with TRBJ2-3, with 7 bases identical to TRBD2. CDR1 and CDR2 (germline): SGHVS, FQNEAQ. V shed 2 bases and J 0 bases; nucleotides not matched to a gene: 8. The CDR3 runs to 17 residues. CDR3 amino acids: CASSLKGRAASTDTQYF. In nucleotides, the CDR3 is TGTGCCAGCAGCTTAAAGGGGAGGGCAGCCAGCACAGATACGCAGTATTTT.

This rearrangement joins TRBV24-1 to TRBJ2-7, with D perhaps assigned TRBD1 or TRBD2 (5 bases each). This CDR3 has 14 residues. Between the trimmed V and J ends, which lost 0 bases and 4 bases, there was a span of 9 bases. Germline CDR1 reads KGHDR; CDR2 reads SFDVKD. CDR3 bases: TGTGCCACCAGTGATTTGTGGGGGTGGTACGAGCAGTACTTC. Protein: CATSDLWGWYEQYF.

CDR3 DNA: TGTGCCAGCAGCCTCCCGGGCCCCGGAGTGCAGCCCCAGCATTTT. The encoded protein is CASSLPGPGVQPQHF. The rearrangement joins TRBV28 to TRBJ1-5; no reliable D call. The V and J ends lost 6 bases and 7 bases respectively, with 19 bases between them. Germline V gene data show CDR1 as MDHEN and CDR2 as SYDVKM. The CDR3 length is 15 residues. Full variable domain (rest looked up from reference TRBV28 and TRBJ1-5): DVKVTQSSRYLVKRTGEKVFLECVQDMDHENMFWYRQDPGLGLRLIYFSYDVKMKEKGDIPEGYSVSREKKERFSLILESASTNQTSMYLCASSLPGPGVQPQHFGDGTRLSIL.

The J gene is TRBJ2-2, the V gene TRBV5-1, with a tentative D call TRBD1 (6 bases). Germline CDR1 SGHRS, CDR2 YFSETQ. The CDR3 is 16 residues long. Trimming took 3 bases from V and 2 from J, leaving 14 bases between them. The CDR3 here is CASSSNPGTNTGELFF. CDR3 DNA sequence: TGCGCCAGCAGCTCGAATCCGGGGACAAACACCGGGGAGCTGTTTTTT.

This chain uses TRBV7-3 with TRBJ2-1; D possibly uses TRBD1 or TRBD2 (6 bases each). Trimming stripped 7 bases from V and 5 bases from J, with 30 bases between. This CDR3 contains 19 residues. CDR1 and CDR2 from the germline V gene are SGHTA and FQGTGA. CDR3 protein: CASTFPLGFGGQVDNEQFF. The CDR3 DNA is TGTGCCAGCACCTTCCCCCTAGGTTTCGGGGGCCAGGTCGACAATGAGCAGTTCTTC.

V gene TRBV5-1 combines with J gene TRBJ1-2, with a weak D call TRBD1 (6 bases). This CDR3 comprises 16 residues. Germline V gives CDR1 SGHRS, CDR2 YFSETQ. The V gene lost 0 bases and the J gene lost 3 bases, with 15 bases spanning the gap. CDR3 coding DNA: TGCGCCAGCAGCTTGGATGTGGGGGCAGATGACTATGGCTACACCTTC. It yields the protein CASSLDVGADDYGYTF.

This clone was detected once. At one end, the junction sequence differs from germline, possibly due to a read error. The genes are TRBV9 and TRBJ2-1; D remains ambiguous. There are 15 residues in the CDR3. CDR1 is SGDLS and CDR2 is YYNGEE in the germline V gene. The CDR3 DNA is TGTGCCAGCAGCGTAGTAGGGCACGGGTACAGTGAGCAGTTCTTC. This encodes CASSVVGHGYSEQFF.

J is TRBJ1-4 and V is TRBV11-2; D is possibly TRBD1 (6 bases). Trimming removed 5 bases at V and 8 bases at J, with 21 bases between. From germline, CDR1 is SGHAT and CDR2 FQNNGV. The CDR3 has 16 amino acids. The chain's CDR3 is CASSPLEGVVGEKLFF. Written as DNA, the CDR3 is TGTGCCAGCAGCCCCCTCGAGGGGGTGGTAGGGGAAAAACTGTTTTTT.

The chain is built from TRBV19 and TRBJ1-3; unclear D gene. Germline lookup yields CDR1 LNHDA and CDR2 SQIVND (reference sequence). CDR3 length: 16 residues. The V gene lost 3 bases and the J gene lost 1 base, with 13 bases spanning the gap. In DNA form, the CDR3 reads TGTGCCAGTAGTATTTACGGCACTCGGTCTGGAAACACCATATATTTT. It is translated as CASSIYGTRSGNTIYF.

The chain has TRBV7-8 and TRBJ2-2; 7 positions match TRBD1. The CDR3 is made up of 17 amino acids. V lost 2 bases to trimming and J lost 0 bases; unmatched junction nucleotides: 6. CDR1 and CDR2 from the germline V gene are SGHVS and FQNEAQ. CDR3 nucleotides: TGTGCCAGCAGCTTACTTTCGGGACAGTCGAACACCGGGGAGCTGTTTTTT. Translated: CASSLLSGQSNTGELFF.

The chain uses TRBV5-1 and TRBJ1-2; D is ambiguous. Looked up from germline, CDR1 is SGHRS and CDR2 is YFSETQ. The CDR3 extends over 11 amino acids. V was clipped by 4 bases and J by 8 bases, with 9 bases between them. CDR3 nucleotides: TGCGCCAGCAGCCAGGAAGGGGGCTACACCTTC. Translating it yields CASSQEGGYTF. The full variable domain, its missing parts supplied by reference TRBV5-1 and TRBJ1-2, is KAGVTQTPRYLIKTRGQQVTLSCSPISGHRSVSWYQQTPGQGLQFLFEYFSETQRNKGNFPGRFSGRQFSNSRSEMNVSTLELGDSALYLCASSQEGGYTFGSGTRLTVV.

This clone was seen only once. This chain links TRBV10-3 with TRBJ2-7, with TRBD2 as a possible D gene (5 bases). The CDR3 totals 13 residues. The germline V gene encodes CDR1 ENHRY and CDR2 SYGVKD. V was pared by 3 bases and J by 5 bases, with 11 bases between. The CDR3 DNA sequence: TGTGCCATCAGTGACGGATTGAGGGACGAGCAGTACTTC. This sequence encodes CAISDGLRDEQYF.

This clone was observed once. The CDR3 spells CASSDPLGNQPQHF. In nucleotides, the CDR3 is TGTGCCAGTAGCGATCCTTTAGGCAATCAGCCCCAGCATTTT. The rearrangement links TRBV19 to TRBJ1-5; D ambiguous. The CDR3 is 14 amino acids. The V end was cut by 6 bases, the J end by 2 bases, with 11 bases between. Germline-derived CDR1 and CDR2 are LNHDA and SQIVND (reference sequence).

This chain connects TRBV4-1 to TRBJ1-2; 8 positions agree with TRBD1. With 4 bases clipped from V and 4 bases from J, the junction kept 11 bases outside the gene matches. Per the germline V gene, CDR1 is MGHRA and CDR2 is YSYEKL. This CDR3 has 16 residues. The CDR3 protein is CASSRLGPGGAYGYTF. For the CDR3, the DNA is TGCGCCAGCAGCCGTCTTGGGCCAGGGGGCGCCTATGGCTACACCTTC.

This rearrangement joins TRBV3-1 (or the pseudogene TRBV3-2) to TRBJ1-5; tentative D call: TRBD1 (5 bases). The V gene lost 0 bases and the J gene lost 3 bases, with 18 bases spanning the gap. CDR1 and CDR2 (germline): LGHDT, YNNKEL (reference sequence). This CDR3 spans 18 amino acids. This chain's CDR3 is CASSQDRGTRGFNQPQHF. CDR3 bases: TGTGCCAGCAGCCAAGATAGGGGAACACGGGGTTTCAATCAGCCCCAGCATTTT.

The rearrangement uses TRBV28 and TRBJ1-5; a possible D gene is TRBD1 (5 bases). Germline CDR1 and CDR2: MDHEN and SYDVKM. This CDR3 region has 15 residues. Trimming removed 3 bases from V and 1 base from J, with 10 bases in between. The CDR3 sequence: CASSLRGASNQPQHF. The CDR3 bases are TGTGCCAGCAGTTTGAGGGGCGCGAGCAATCAGCCCCAGCATTTT.

This chain connects TRBV2 to TRBJ2-2; TRBD2 aligns across 7 bases. Germline V gene lookup returns CDR1 SNHLY and CDR2 FYNNEI. With V trimmed by 8 bases and J by 0 bases, 3 bases remained unmatched. The CDR3 contains 14 residues. The CDR3 protein is CASLAAPNTGELFF. The CDR3 nucleotides are TGTGCCAGCCTAGCGGCCCCGAACACCGGGGAGCTGTTTTTT.

The J gene is TRBJ2-1, the V gene TRBV28; D remains unclear. CDR1 is MDHEN, CDR2 SYDVKM, per germline. The CDR3 is made up of 13 amino acids. Trimming pared 2 bases from V and 3 bases from J, leaving 5 bases between. The CDR3 reads CASSLLGYNEQFF. CDR3 nucleotides: TGTGCCAGCAGTTTACTGGGCTACAATGAGCAGTTCTTC.

This clone was seen a handful of times. CDR3 region: CASSRLILDGVTYNEQFF. In nucleotides, the CDR3 is TGCGCCAGCAGCCGATTAATTTTGGACGGGGTCACCTACAATGAGCAGTTCTTC. This rearrangement joins TRBV5-1 to TRBJ2-1; the D gene is possibly TRBD2 (5 bases). Germline V lookup: CDR1 SGHRS, CDR2 YFSETQ. This CDR3 comprises 18 residues. V lost 4 bases and J 2 bases, leaving 22 bases between the germline ends. The full variable domain, its missing parts supplied by reference TRBV5-1 and TRBJ2-1, is KAGVTQTPRYLIKTRGQQVTLSCSPISGHRSVSWYQQTPGQGLQFLFEYFSETQRNKGNFPGRFSGRQFSNSRSEMNVSTLELGDSALYLCASSRLILDGVTYNEQFFGPGTRLTVL.

V and J are TRBV2 and TRBJ1-1; 7 bases fit TRBD1. V lost 7 bases to trimming and J lost 4 bases; unmatched junction nucleotides: 9. Germline V gene lookup returns CDR1 SNHLY and CDR2 FYNNEI. This CDR3 contains 14 residues. CDR3: CASNLDRVGTEAFF. CDR3 nucleotide sequence: TGTGCCAGCAACTTAGACAGGGTGGGCACTGAAGCTTTCTTT. Full variable domain (rest looked up from reference TRBV2 and TRBJ1-1): EPEVTQTPSHQVTQMGQEVILRCVPISNHLYFYWYRQILGQKVEFLVSFYNNEISEKSEIFDDQFSVERPDGSNFTLKIRSTKLEDSAMYFCASNLDRVGTEAFFGQGTRLTVV.

This clone was seen a few times. At one boundary the junction diverges from the germline segment, which might be a read error. The V gene is TRBV3-1 (or the pseudogene TRBV3-2), the J gene TRBJ2-7; maybe TRBD1 (5 bases). This CDR3 region has 13 residues. Per the germline V gene, CDR1 is LGHDT and CDR2 is YNNKEL (reference sequence). CDR3 in amino acids: CASRGDSSDEQYF. CDR3 DNA sequence: TGTGCCAGCAGGGGCGACAGCTCCGACGAGCAGTACTTC.

The rearrangement uses TRBV6-2 or TRBV6-3 and TRBJ1-2; no definite D call. CDR1 is MNHEY and CDR2 is SVGEGT in the germline V gene. V gave up 2 bases and J gave up 4 bases, with 8 bases separating them. This CDR3 has 13 residues. The CDR3 reads CASSYGRSYGYTF. The CDR3 nucleotides are TGTGCCAGCAGTTACGGGCGTAGCTATGGCTACACCTTC.

The genes are TRBV11-2 and TRBJ2-7; possibly TRBD1 for D (5 bases). Germline CDR1 and CDR2: SGHAT and FQNNGV. The CDR3 is 14 residues long. Trimming took 0 bases from V and 5 from J, leaving 11 bases between them. CDR3 region: CASSLEAGQNEQYF. The CDR3 DNA reads TGTGCCAGCAGCTTAGAGGCAGGGCAAAACGAGCAGTACTTC.

V usage is TRBV12-3 or TRBV12-4 and J usage is TRBJ1-1; 11 positions match TRBD1. This CDR3 has 13 amino acids. J was trimmed by 10 bases and V by 3 bases; bases with no gene match: 4. This CDR3 is CASSLADRGLAFF. CDR3 DNA: TGTGCCAGCAGTTTGGCGGACAGGGGGCTAGCTTTCTTT.

The CDR3: CASSTDGTYNEQFF. The CDR3 DNA reads as TGCGCCAGCAGCACGGACGGTACCTACAATGAGCAGTTCTTC. The rearrangement joins TRBV5-1 to TRBJ2-1; D is ambiguous. The CDR3 consists of 14 residues. Germline loops: CDR1 SGHRS, CDR2 YFSETQ. The V end was cut by 4 bases, the J end by 2 bases, with 10 bases between.

The chain combines TRBV6-5 with TRBJ1-5; 10 bases map to TRBD1. Germline CDR1 and CDR2: MNHEY and SVGAGI. V was clipped by 7 bases and J by 7 bases; unmatched bases: 4. There are 13 residues in the CDR3. The CDR3 reads CASTLGQGQPQHF. As DNA, the CDR3 is TGTGCCAGCACTTTGGGACAGGGGCAGCCCCAGCATTTT.

This chain links TRBV28 with TRBJ1-1; tentatively, D is TRBD1 (5 bases). Germline values: CDR1 MDHEN, CDR2 SYDVKM. The length of the CDR3 is 12 residues. V shed 7 bases and J shed 5 bases, with 11 bases lying between them. In nucleotides, the CDR3 is TGTGCCAGCACCTTGGGGGGGACTGAAGCTTTCTTT. Translation gives CASTLGGTEAFF.